This record concerns one T cell receptor (beta chain) sequence. Antigen specificity is unknown. The data were obtained in a study of vaccination effects on CD4 cells after COVID-19. Whole-study results and caveats: Recruitment yielded few convalescent patients, and the study had no early post-infection timepoints.

Pools of viral peptides were used by the ViraFEST assay to expand antigen-specific CD4+ T cells ahead of sequencing. Cultured cells yielded isolated CD4+ T cells after 10 days. Vaccination of participants consisted of two doses of either the BNT162b2 or mRNA-1273 vaccine. Recipients of the vaccine had no prior SARS-CoV-2 infection and negative nucleocapsid antibodies. Peptides at approximately 9.6 ug/ml and IL-2 at about 10 IU/ml were added to two million PBMC per well. It was on days 3 and 7 that half the medium was replaced with IL-2 medium. There are 15 residues in the CDR3. Germline CDR1 is SGHAT and CDR2 is FQDESV (reference sequence). V lost 1 base, J lost 8 bases, and 12 bases lay in between. Sequenced by immunoSEQ multiplex PCR; TCRdb stores in-frame clones only, minus some. The sample lists around 69,000 clones; around 74% were seen once.

This chain joins TRBV11-1 and TRBJ1-6, with a weak D call TRBD1 (6 bases). Sequences were derived from CD4+ T cells from PBMCs cultured with HCoV-229E spike peptides, sampled after COVID-19 vaccination. The source of this sequence is a human donor who received a COVID-19 vaccine. The CDR3 DNA is TGTGCCAGCAGCTTAGGGGGGCAGGAGGATTCACCCCTCCACTTT. Translating it yields CASSLGGQEDSPLHF.